This T cell receptor (beta chain) emerged from a study of early T cells in non-severe SARS-CoV-2 infection. Looking at the study overall: The study sequenced bulk RNA from unsorted whole blood, with chains unpaired.

CDR3 length equals 14 residues. CDR1 and CDR2 (germline): MDHEN, SYDVKM. V shed 3 bases and J shed 3 bases, with 8 bases lying between them. Findings and caveats of the study: The matching step, a VDJdb search, favored anti-spike CD8 responses and missed private and CD4 specificities.

The table lists this clonotype with many counts. Its antigen remains unknown. As part of library construction, unique molecular identifiers were attached to individual cDNA molecules. MiXCR, run by TCRdb on the 5' RACE reads, gives a single entry per CDR3 protein. The sample has tens of thousands of distinct CDR3 sequences, more than 12% seen once; the top ten hold 3% to 4.5%. The sequencing here drew on whole blood, taken at baseline. V is TRBV28 and J is TRBJ2-2; D may be TRBD1 (5 bases). This clonotype was sampled from an adult who was a healthcare worker with PCR-confirmed SARS-CoV-2 infection or an uninfected control (not recorded which). Here the CDR3 reads CASSFTGDTGELFF. CDR3 DNA sequence: TGTGCCAGCAGTTTTACAGGTGACACCGGGGAGCTGTTTTTT.